The rows below give T cell receptor beta chains drawn from one sample of a study of shared clonotypes between healthy human individuals. The method was immunoSEQ multiplex PCR; TCRdb's version includes in-frame clones alone and lacks a portion of them. Of 2.3 million or so clones listed, 90% to 95% are singletons. Sample: naive CD4+ T cells from PBMCs. The receptors derive from a young man in good health. Some clones in this sample may be carry-over from other donors' samples. Both conserved end residues are part of each CDR3. The D gene is left open where the match is weak. For some rows the clone size is stated as once, few or many, or as a class when expanded; others skip it.

v_call	clone_size	j_call	d_call	cdr3_aa	cdr3_nt
TRBV19	NA	TRBJ1-2	NA	CAILAGDGYTF	TGTGCCATATTAGCGGGTGATGGCTACACCTTC
TRBV29-1	NA	TRBJ2-3	TRBD2	CSVGTLGTMGTDTQYF	TGCAGCGTTGGGACGTTGGGGACTATGGGGACAGATACGCAGTATTTT
TRBV4-1	NA	TRBJ1-2	TRBD1	CASSPAGGQHNYGYTF	TGCGCCAGCAGCCCGGCCGGGGGACAGCATAACTATGGCTACACCTTC
TRBV28	NA	TRBJ1-1	NA	CASSLGGVMNTEAFF	TGTGCCAGCAGTTTAGGTGGGGTCATGAACACTGAAGCTTTCTTT
TRBV28	NA	TRBJ2-4	NA	CASSSSGYTNIAKNIQYF	TGTGCCAGCAGCTCTTCAGGATATACAAATATAGCCAAAAACATTCAGTACTTC
TRBV11-2	NA	TRBJ1-1	TRBD1	CASSLRTGNLGSEAFF	TGTGCCAGCAGCTTGCGGACAGGGAATCTAGGCTCTGAAGCTTTCTTT
TRBV18	NA	TRBJ2-1	TRBD2	CASSTGTSPYNEQFF	TGTGCCAGCTCAACAGGGACTAGCCCCTACAATGAGCAGTTCTTC
TRBV7-3	NA	TRBJ2-5	NA	CASSSTDQETQYF	TGTGCCAGCAGTTCGACGGATCAAGAGACCCAGTACTTC
TRBV7-2	NA	TRBJ1-1	TRBD1	CASSAGQGRTEAFF	TGTGCCAGCAGCGCGGGACAGGGGAGGACTGAAGCTTTCTTT
TRBV28	NA	TRBJ1-1	NA	CAIRGRYTEAFF	TGTGCCATTAGGGGCCGGTACACTGAAGCTTTCTTT
TRBV7-9	NA	TRBJ1-5	NA	CASSLAGSFNQPQHF	TGTGCCAGCAGCCTCGCCGGGTCCTTCAATCAGCCCCAGCATTTT
TRBV21-1	NA	TRBJ1-5	NA	CASSKGRGRGNQPQHF	TGTGCCAGCAGCAAAGGTAGGGGCAGGGGCAATCAGCCCCAGCATTTT
TRBV7-2	NA	TRBJ2-3	TRBD2	CASSFSGSGDTQYF	TGTGCCAGCAGTTTTAGCGGGAGTGGAGATACGCAGTATTTT
TRBV5-4	NA	TRBJ2-3	NA	CASSLAQTGTDTQYF	TGTGCCAGCAGCTTGGCCCAGACAGGCACAGATACGCAGTATTTT
TRBV7-8	NA	TRBJ2-5	NA	CASSPPLSQTQYF	TGTGCCAGCAGCCCGCCCCTTAGCCAGACCCAGTACTTC
TRBV7-9	NA	TRBJ1-2	NA	CASSSRGKGDGYTF	TGTGCCAGCAGCTCCCGTGGGAAGGGGGATGGCTACACCTTC
TRBV9	NA	TRBJ2-5	NA	CASSVTSTPQETQYF	TGTGCCAGCAGCGTGACTTCGACTCCACAAGAGACCCAGTACTTC
TRBV18	NA	TRBJ1-2	NA	CASSTDSDYGYTF	TGTGCCAGCTCAACAGACAGCGATTATGGCTACACCTTC
TRBV5-1	NA	TRBJ1-3	TRBD1	CASSLGQLSGNTIYF	TGCGCCAGCAGTTTGGGACAGCTCTCTGGAAACACCATATATTTT
TRBV6-6	NA	TRBJ2-7	TRBD1	CASSYTGQGPYEQYF	TGTGCCAGCAGTTACACGGGACAGGGCCCCTACGAGCAGTACTTC
TRBV6-5	NA	TRBJ1-2	NA	CASSYSRYRPRYGYTF	TGTGCCAGCAGTTACTCTAGGTACCGGCCCCGCTATGGCTACACCTTC
TRBV5-4	NA	TRBJ1-1	NA	CATLQDMNTEAFF	TGTGCCACCTTACAGGACATGAACACTGAAGCTTTCTTT
TRBV7-8	NA	TRBJ1-5	NA	CASSFGGNQPQHF	TGTGCCAGCAGCTTTGGGGGCAATCAGCCCCAGCATTTT
TRBV28	NA	TRBJ2-7	TRBD1	CASREGAREQYF	TGTGCCAGCAGAGAGGGGGCGCGAGAGCAGTACTTC
TRBV6-5	NA	TRBJ2-1	TRBD2	CASSSRTSGGYNEQFF	TGTGCCAGCAGTTCAAGGACTAGCGGGGGATACAATGAGCAGTTCTTC
TRBV5-1	NA	TRBJ2-3	TRBD2	CASSAALGGGTDTQYF	TGCGCCAGCAGCGCTGCCCTTGGGGGGGGCACAGATACGCAGTATTTT
TRBV6-5	once	TRBJ1-5	NA	CASSSAGGPDQPQHF	TGTGCCAGCAGTTCCGCGGGAGGCCCCGATCAGCCCCAGCATTTT
TRBV30	NA	TRBJ2-6	TRBD2	CAWSWLSGRGSSGANVLTF	TGTGCCTGGAGTTGGCTTAGCGGGAGGGGGTCCTCTGGGGCCAACGTCCTGACTTTC
TRBV7-3	NA	TRBJ2-3	TRBD1	CASSPQGALPPDTQYF	TGTGCCAGCAGCCCTCAGGGGGCGCTTCCCCCAGATACGCAGTATTTT
TRBV2	NA	TRBJ1-5	NA	CASSEEGLGNQPQHF	TGTGCCAGCAGTGAAGAGGGGTTAGGTAATCAGCCCCAGCATTTT
TRBV5-1	NA	TRBJ1-2	NA	CASSLGQSRGYTF	TGCGCCAGCAGCTTGGGACAGTCGCGCGGCTACACCTTC
TRBV20-1	NA	TRBJ1-2	NA	CSGWGAGYTF	TGCAGTGGATGGGGGGCTGGCTACACCTTC
TRBV5-1	NA	TRBJ2-2	TRBD1	CASSYTGQRNTGELFF	TGCGCCAGCAGCTATACGGGACAGAGAAACACCGGGGAGCTGTTTTTT
TRBV19	NA	TRBJ1-5	NA	CASSIDGRDQPQHF	TGTGCCAGTAGTATAGACGGGAGGGATCAGCCCCAGCATTTT
TRBV9	NA	TRBJ1-5	NA	CASSAHPDQPQHF	TGTGCCAGCAGCGCTCACCCTGATCAGCCCCAGCATTTT
TRBV30	few	TRBJ1-4	NA	CAWSVLRGVGEKLFF	TGTGCCTGGAGTGTACTTCGGGGAGTTGGAGAAAAACTGTTTTTT
TRBV29-1	NA	TRBJ2-3	TRBD2	CSVASSGTREDTQYF	TGCAGCGTTGCTAGTAGCGGGACGAGGGAAGATACGCAGTATTTT
TRBV19	NA	TRBJ2-7	TRBD1	CASSEGQAIHYEQYF	TGTGCCAGTAGTGAGGGACAGGCGATTCACTACGAGCAGTACTTC
TRBV18	NA	TRBJ2-7	NA	CASSNGQAYEQYF	TGTGCCAGCTCAAATGGACAAGCCTACGAGCAGTACTTC
TRBV6-5	NA	TRBJ1-6	TRBD1	CASSYSQGTGSPLHF	TGTGCCAGCAGTTACTCTCAAGGGACAGGATCACCCCTCCACTTT